Included here is one T cell receptor beta chain sequence, with context. There are 16 residues in the CDR3. Trimming shortened V by 0 bases and J by 4 bases, and 14 bases separated the two germline ends. The germline gives CDR1 KGHSH, CDR2 LQKENI. This sample stems from a study of control samples from healthy donors and cancer patients. Measured with immunoSEQ multiplex PCR; TCRdb has only the in-frame clones, and not every one. The sample contains about 98,000 clones, roughly four fifths of which appear only once. The clonotype originates from a man between 60 and 75 years old in good health. The rearrangement uses TRBV18 and TRBJ2-3; a possible D gene is TRBD2 (7 bases). The sequencing sample was made of blood. CDR3 sequence reads: CASSPPRGTTPDTQYF. In nucleotides, the CDR3 is TGTGCCAGCTCACCACCGCGGGGGACAACTCCAGATACGCAGTATTTT.